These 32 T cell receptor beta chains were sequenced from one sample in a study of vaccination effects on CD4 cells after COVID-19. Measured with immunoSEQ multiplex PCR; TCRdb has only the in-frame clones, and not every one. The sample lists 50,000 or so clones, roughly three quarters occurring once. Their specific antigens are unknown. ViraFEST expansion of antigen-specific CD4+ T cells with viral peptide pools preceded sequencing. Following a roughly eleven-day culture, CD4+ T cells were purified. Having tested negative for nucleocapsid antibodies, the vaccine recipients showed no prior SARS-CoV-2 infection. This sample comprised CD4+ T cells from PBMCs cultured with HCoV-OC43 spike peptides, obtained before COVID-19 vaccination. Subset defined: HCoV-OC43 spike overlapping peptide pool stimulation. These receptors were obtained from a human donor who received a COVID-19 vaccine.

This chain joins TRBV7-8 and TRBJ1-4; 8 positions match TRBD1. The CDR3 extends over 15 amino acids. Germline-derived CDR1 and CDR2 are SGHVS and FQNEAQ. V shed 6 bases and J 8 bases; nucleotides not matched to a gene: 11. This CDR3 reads CASSDHRGLWEKLFF. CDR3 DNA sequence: TGTGCCAGCAGTGATCACAGGGGGTTATGGGAAAAACTGTTTTTT.

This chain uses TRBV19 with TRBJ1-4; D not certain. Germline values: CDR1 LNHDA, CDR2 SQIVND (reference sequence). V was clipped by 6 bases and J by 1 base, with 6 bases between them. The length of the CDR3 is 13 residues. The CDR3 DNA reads TGTGCCAGTAGGGTCCGAACTAATGAAAAACTGTTTTTT. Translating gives CASRVRTNEKLFF.

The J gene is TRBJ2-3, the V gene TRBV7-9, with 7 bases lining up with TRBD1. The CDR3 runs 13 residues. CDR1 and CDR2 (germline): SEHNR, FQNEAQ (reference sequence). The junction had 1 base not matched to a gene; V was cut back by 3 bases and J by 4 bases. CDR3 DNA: TGTGCCAGCAGCTTCGGACAGGCAGATACGCAGTATTTT. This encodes CASSFGQADTQYF.

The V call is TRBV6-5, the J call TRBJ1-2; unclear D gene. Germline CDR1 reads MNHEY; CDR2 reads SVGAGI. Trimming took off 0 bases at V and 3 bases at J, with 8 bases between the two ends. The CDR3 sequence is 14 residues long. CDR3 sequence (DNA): TGTGCCAGCAGTTACTCTCCCGAATACTATGGCTACACCTTC. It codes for CASSYSPEYYGYTF.

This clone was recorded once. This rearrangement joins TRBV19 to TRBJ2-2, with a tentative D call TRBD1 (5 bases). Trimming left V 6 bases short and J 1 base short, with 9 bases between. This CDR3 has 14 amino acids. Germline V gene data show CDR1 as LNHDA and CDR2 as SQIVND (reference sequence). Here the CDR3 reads CASRSDRNTGELFF. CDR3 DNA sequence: TGTGCCAGTAGATCCGACAGGAACACCGGGGAGCTGTTTTTT.

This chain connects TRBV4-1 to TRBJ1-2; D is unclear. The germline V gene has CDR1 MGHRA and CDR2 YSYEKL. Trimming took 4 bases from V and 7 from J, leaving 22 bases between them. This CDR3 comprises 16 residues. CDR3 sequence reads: CASSPREAEFFGGYTF. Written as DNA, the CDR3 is TGCGCCAGCAGCCCAAGGGAGGCAGAATTTTTCGGTGGCTACACCTTC.

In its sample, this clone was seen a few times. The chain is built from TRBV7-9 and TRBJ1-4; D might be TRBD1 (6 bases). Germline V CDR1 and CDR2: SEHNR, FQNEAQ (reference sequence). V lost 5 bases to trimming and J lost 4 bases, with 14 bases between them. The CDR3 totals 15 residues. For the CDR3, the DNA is TGTGCCAGCAGCAAAACGCGGGACAATAATGAAAAACTGTTTTTT. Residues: CASSKTRDNNEKLFF. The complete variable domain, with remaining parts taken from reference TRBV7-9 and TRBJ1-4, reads DTGVSQNPRHKITKRGQNVTFRCDPISEHNRLYWYRQTLGQGPEFLTYFQNEAQLEKSRLLSDRFSAERPKGSFSTLEIQRTEQGDSAMYLCASSKTRDNNEKLFFGSGTQLSVL.

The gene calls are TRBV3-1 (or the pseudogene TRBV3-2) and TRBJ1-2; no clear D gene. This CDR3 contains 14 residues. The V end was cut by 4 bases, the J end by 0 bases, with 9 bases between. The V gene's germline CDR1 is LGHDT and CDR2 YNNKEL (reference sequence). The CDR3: CASSPWGANYGYTF. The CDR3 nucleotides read TGTGCCAGCAGCCCGTGGGGAGCTAACTATGGCTACACCTTC.

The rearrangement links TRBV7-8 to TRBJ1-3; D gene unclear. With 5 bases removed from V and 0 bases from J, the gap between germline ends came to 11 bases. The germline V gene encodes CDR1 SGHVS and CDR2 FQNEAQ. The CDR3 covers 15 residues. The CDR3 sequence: CASSSWDISGNTIYF. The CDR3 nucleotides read TGTGCCAGCAGCAGCTGGGATATCTCTGGAAACACCATATATTTT.

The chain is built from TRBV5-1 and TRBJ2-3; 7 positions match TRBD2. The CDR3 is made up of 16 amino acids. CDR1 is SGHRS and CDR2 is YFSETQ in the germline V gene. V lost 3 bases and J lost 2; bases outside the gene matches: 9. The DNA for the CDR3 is TGCGCCAGCAGCTCGCGCGGGGGAGATTACACAGATACGCAGTATTTT. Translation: CASSSRGGDYTDTQYF.

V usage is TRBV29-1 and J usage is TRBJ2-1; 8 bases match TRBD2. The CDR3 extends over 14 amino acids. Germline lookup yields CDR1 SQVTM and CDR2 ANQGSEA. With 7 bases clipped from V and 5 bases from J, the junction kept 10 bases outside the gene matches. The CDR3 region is CSGNGAGGDNEQFF. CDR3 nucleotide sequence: TGCAGCGGGAACGGGGCGGGGGGAGACAATGAGCAGTTCTTC.

As DNA, the CDR3 is TGTGCCAGTAGTAGAGCCCAAATGGGGGCGGCTAATTCACCCCTCCACTTT. Translating it yields CASSRAQMGAANSPLHF. The chain combines TRBV19 with TRBJ1-6, with a weak D call TRBD1 (6 bases). This CDR3 is built from 17 residues. With 4 bases removed from V and 6 bases from J, the gap between germline ends came to 19 bases. The germline V gene encodes CDR1 LNHDA and CDR2 SQIVND (reference sequence).

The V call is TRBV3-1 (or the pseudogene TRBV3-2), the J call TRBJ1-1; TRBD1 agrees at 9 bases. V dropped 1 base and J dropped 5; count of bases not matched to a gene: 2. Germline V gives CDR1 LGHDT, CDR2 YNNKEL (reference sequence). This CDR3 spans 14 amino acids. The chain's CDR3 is CASSQADRGTEAFF. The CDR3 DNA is TGTGCCAGCAGCCAAGCTGACAGGGGGACTGAAGCTTTCTTT.

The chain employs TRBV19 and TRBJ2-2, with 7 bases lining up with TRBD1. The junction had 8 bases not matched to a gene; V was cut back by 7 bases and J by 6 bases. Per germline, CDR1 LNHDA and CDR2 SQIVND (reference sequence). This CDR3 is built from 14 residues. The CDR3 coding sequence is TGTGCCAGTACGGTAACAGGGGACCCCGGGGAGCTGTTTTTT. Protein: CASTVTGDPGELFF.

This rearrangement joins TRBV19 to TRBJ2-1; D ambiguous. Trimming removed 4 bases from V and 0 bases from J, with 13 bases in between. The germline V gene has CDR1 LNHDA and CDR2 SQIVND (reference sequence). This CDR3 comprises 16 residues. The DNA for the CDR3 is TGTGCCAGTAGTAAGGAGTTCCGAAGCTCCTACAATGAGCAGTTCTTC. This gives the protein CASSKEFRSSYNEQFF.

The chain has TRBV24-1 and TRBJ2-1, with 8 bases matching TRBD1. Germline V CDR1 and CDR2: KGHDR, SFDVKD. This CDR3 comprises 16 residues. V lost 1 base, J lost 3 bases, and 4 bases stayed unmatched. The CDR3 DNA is TGTGCCACCAGTGATTTATCTGGGACAGGCTACAATGAGCAGTTCTTC. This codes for CATSDLSGTGYNEQFF.

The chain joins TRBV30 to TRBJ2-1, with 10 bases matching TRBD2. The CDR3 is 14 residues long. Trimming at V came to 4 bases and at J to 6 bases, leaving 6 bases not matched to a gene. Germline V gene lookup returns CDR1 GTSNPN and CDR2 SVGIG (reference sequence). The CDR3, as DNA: TGTGCCTGGAACACCGGGACTAGCGTCAATGAGCAGTTCTTC. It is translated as CAWNTGTSVNEQFF. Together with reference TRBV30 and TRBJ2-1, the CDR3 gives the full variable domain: SQTIHQWPATLVQPVGSPLSLECTVEGTSNPNLYWYRQAAGRGLQLLFYSVGIGQISSEVPQNLSASRPQDRQFILSSKKLLLSDSGFYLCAWNTGTSVNEQFFGPGTRLTVL.

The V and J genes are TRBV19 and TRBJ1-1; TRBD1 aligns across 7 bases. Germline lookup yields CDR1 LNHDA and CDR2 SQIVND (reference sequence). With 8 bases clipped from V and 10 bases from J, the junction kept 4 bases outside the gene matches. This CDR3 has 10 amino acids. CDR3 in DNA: TGTGCCAGTGGAGACAGGGTAGCTTTCTTT. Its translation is CASGDRVAFF.

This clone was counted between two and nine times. CDR3 nucleotide sequence: TGTGCCAGCAGCTCCACGCGTGGGGGGGAGTTTGGCTACACCTTC. It encodes CASSSTRGGEFGYTF. The V gene is TRBV7-2, the J gene TRBJ1-2; a weak D match, TRBD1 (5 bases). CDR1 is SGHTA and CDR2 is FQGNSA in the germline V gene. The V and J ends lost 4 bases and 7 bases respectively, with 19 bases between them. CDR3 length: 15 residues.

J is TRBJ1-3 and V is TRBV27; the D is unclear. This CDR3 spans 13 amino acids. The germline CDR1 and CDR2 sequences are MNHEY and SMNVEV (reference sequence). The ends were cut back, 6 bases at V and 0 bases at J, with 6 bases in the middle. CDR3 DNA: TGTGCCAGCAGCTCAAACTCTGGAAACACCATATATTTT. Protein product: CASSSNSGNTIYF.

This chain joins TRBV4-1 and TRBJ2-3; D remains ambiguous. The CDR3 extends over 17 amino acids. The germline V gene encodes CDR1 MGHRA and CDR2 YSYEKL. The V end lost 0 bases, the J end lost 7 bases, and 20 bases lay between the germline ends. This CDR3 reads CASSQEILALLMNTQYF. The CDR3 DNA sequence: TGCGCCAGCAGCCAAGAGATTTTGGCACTCCTTATGAATACGCAGTATTTT.

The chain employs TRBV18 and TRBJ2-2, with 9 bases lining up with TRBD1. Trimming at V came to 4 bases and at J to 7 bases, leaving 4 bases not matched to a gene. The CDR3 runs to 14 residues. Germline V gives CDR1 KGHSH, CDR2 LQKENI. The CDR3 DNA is TGTGCCAGCTCACAACAGGGGGCCGGCGGGGAGCTGTTTTTT. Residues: CASSQQGAGGELFF.

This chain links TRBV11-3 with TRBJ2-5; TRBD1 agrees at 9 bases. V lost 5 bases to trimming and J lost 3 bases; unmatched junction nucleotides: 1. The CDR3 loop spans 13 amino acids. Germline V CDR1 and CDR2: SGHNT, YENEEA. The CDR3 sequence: CASSRDREETQYF. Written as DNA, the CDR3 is TGTGCCAGCAGCAGGGACAGGGAAGAGACCCAGTACTTC.

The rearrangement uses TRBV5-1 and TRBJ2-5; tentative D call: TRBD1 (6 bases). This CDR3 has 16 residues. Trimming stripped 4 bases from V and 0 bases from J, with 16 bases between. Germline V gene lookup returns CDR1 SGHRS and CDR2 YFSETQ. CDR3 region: CASSETGIGYQETQYF. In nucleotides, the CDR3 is TGCGCCAGCAGCGAAACAGGGATTGGGTACCAAGAGACCCAGTACTTC.

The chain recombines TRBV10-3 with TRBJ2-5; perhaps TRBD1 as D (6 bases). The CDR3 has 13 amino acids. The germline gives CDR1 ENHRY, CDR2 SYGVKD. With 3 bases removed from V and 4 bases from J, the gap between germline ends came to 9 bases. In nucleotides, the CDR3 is TGTGCCATCAGTGATCAGGGGACAGAGACCCAGTACTTC. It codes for CAISDQGTETQYF.

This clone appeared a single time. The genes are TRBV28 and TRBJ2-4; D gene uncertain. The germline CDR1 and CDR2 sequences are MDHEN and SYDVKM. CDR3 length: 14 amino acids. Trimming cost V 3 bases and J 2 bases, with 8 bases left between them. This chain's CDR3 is CASSLDGTKNIQYF. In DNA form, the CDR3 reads TGTGCCAGCAGTTTGGACGGAACCAAAAACATTCAGTACTTC.

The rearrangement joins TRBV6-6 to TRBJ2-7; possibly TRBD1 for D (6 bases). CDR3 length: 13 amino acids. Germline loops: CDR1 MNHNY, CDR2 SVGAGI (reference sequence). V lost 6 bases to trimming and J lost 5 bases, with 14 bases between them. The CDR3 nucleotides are TGTGCCAGCAGCGAGCAGGGGATCAACGAGCAGTACGTC. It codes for CASSEQGINEQYV.

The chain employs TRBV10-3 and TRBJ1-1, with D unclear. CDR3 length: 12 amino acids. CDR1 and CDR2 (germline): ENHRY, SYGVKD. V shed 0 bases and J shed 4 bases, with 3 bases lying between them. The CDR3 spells CAISESSTEAFF. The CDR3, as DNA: TGTGCCATCAGTGAGTCGAGCACTGAAGCTTTCTTT.

The CDR3 here is CASSVQGQETQYF. CDR3 nucleotide sequence: TGTGCCAGCAGTGTTCAGGGGCAAGAGACCCAGTACTTC. The J gene is TRBJ2-5, the V gene TRBV2; possibly TRBD1 for D (6 bases). This CDR3 is 13 amino acids long. The V gene's germline CDR1 is SNHLY and CDR2 FYNNEI. V shed 4 bases and J shed 2 bases, with 8 bases lying between them. Combining the CDR3 with reference TRBV2 and TRBJ2-5 gives the whole variable domain EPEVTQTPSHQVTQMGQEVILRCVPISNHLYFYWYRQILGQKVEFLVSFYNNEISEKSEIFDDQFSVERPDGSNFTLKIRSTKLEDSAMYFCASSVQGQETQYFGPGTRLLVL.

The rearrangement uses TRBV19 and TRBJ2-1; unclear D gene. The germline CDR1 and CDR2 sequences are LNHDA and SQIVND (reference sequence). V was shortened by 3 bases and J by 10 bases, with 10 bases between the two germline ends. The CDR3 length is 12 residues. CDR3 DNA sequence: TGTGCCAGTAGTATCGCTTTTCGGGAGCAGTTCTTC. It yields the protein CASSIAFREQFF.

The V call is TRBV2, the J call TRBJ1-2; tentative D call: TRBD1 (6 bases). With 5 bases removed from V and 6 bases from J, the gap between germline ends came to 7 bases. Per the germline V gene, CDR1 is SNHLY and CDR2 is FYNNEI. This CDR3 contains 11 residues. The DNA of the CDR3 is TGTGCCAGCAGTACAGGGAATGGCTACACCTTC. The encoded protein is CASSTGNGYTF.

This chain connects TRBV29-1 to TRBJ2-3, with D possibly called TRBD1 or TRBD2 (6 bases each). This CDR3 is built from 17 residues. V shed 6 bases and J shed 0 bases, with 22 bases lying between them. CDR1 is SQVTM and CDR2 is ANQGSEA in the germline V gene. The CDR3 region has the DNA TGCAGCGTCGATCCCCCGGGAAGGGGGGTGAGCACAGATACGCAGTATTTT. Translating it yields CSVDPPGRGVSTDTQYF.